The clone carrying this T cell receptor (beta chain) has more than one count but fewer than ten. These data are taken from a study of cytomegalovirus exposure and HLA in healthy donors. 13 Jbeta primers and 60 Vbeta primers were used for the PCR. This table comes from immunoSEQ multiplex PCR, and its TCRdb copy is limited to in-frame clones, with some not included. Of fewer than 250,000 clones listed, more than 75% were seen once; the top ten hold around 6%. Sequencing was done on a sample of PBMCs. This TCR derives from a middle-aged man in good health and CMV-seropositive.

The CDR3 sequence: CASSVGGDYTYEQYF. The CDR3, as DNA: TGTGCCAGCAGCGTAGGTGGGGACTACACCTACGAGCAGTACTTC. The genes are TRBV6-6 and TRBJ2-7; 7 bases are shared with TRBD2. Per the germline V gene, CDR1 is MNHNY and CDR2 is SVGAGI (reference sequence). The CDR3 extends over 15 amino acids. The J segment lost 2 bases and the V segment lost 6 bases, leaving 10 bases of the junction unmatched.